This TCR beta chain originates from a study of OX40 agonist ivuxolimab in advanced cancers. For the study at large: Cancers in dose escalation were hepatocellular, melanoma, renal cell and head and neck. Of the patients, three showed partial responses, one with hepatocellular carcinoma and two with cutaneous melanoma.

This table comes from immunoSEQ multiplex PCR, and its TCRdb copy is limited to in-frame clones, with some not included. The table shows around 11,000 clones, with roughly two thirds occurring only once. The study's findings and limits: Clonal expansion from baseline to week 6 occurred in both CD4+ and CD8+ T cells. Among T cells, CD8+ cells averaged more expanded clones than CD4+ cells.

Germline CDR1 reads SNHLY; CDR2 reads FYNNEI. The CDR3 length is 14 residues. Trimming cost V 3 bases and J 7 bases, with 15 bases left between them. On this clone itself: The antigen is undetermined.

The clonotype comes from an adult with an advanced solid tumor such as melanoma, head and neck, liver or kidney cancer. The sequencing used CD4+ or CD8+ T cells sorted from blood, collected in a trial of the OX40 agonist ivuxolimab. The J gene is TRBJ1-1, the V gene TRBV2; tentatively, D is TRBD1 (5 bases). The CDR3 region is CASSEGPSGDEAFF. CDR3 nucleotide sequence: TGTGCCAGCAGTGAGGGCCCCTCGGGGGATGAAGCTTTCTTT. The full variable domain, its missing parts supplied by reference TRBV2 and TRBJ1-1, is EPEVTQTPSHQVTQMGQEVILRCVPISNHLYFYWYRQILGQKVEFLVSFYNNEISEKSEIFDDQFSVERPDGSNFTLKIRSTKLEDSAMYFCASSEGPSGDEAFFGQGTRLTVV.